This is a list of T cell receptor beta chains from one sample in a study of blood T cell repertoires in COVID-19. The method was immunoSEQ multiplex PCR; TCRdb's version includes in-frame clones alone and lacks a portion of them. In the table there are tens of thousands of clones, over 60% of which are singletons. Sequencing used peripheral blood. The source of these receptors is a human donor in a cohort sampled during active COVID-19. Each CDR3 is given with its conserved first and last residue. Fields, in order: clone size, D gene, V gene, CDR3 length, J gene, CDR3 protein, CDR3 DNA. The D gene is left open where the match is weak. For some rows the clone size is stated as once, few or many, or as a class when expanded; others skip it.

>few|TRBD1|TRBV7-2|15|TRBJ2-2
CASTKTTGFTGELFF
TGTGCCAGCACCAAAACGACAGGGTTCACCGGGGAGCTGTTTTTT
>NA|TRBD1|TRBV29-1|16|TRBJ2-3
CSVQSTGWLSTDTQYF
TGCAGCGTTCAGTCGACAGGGTGGTTAAGCACAGATACGCAGTATTTT
>NA|NA|TRBV6-5|15|TRBJ1-6
CASSLAGDANSPLHF
TGTGCCAGCAGTTTGGCAGGGGACGCAAATTCACCCCTCCACTTT
>once|NA|TRBV25-1|16|TRBJ1-1
CASSGRPGVGNTEAFF
TGTGCCAGCAGTGGTAGGCCGGGGGTAGGGAACACTGAAGCTTTCTTT
>NA|TRBD2|TRBV19|13|TRBJ2-3
CATTSGRFDTQYF
TGTGCCACTACTAGCGGGAGGTTTGATACGCAGTATTTT
>NA|NA|TRBV9|16|TRBJ2-2
CASSVVTSPLSGELFF
TGTGCCAGCAGCGTAGTTACTAGCCCCCTCTCCGGGGAGCTGTTTTTT
>NA|NA|TRBV9|15|TRBJ2-3
CASSVRGRSTDTQYF
TGTGCCAGCAGCGTCCGGGGAAGGAGCACAGATACGCAGTATTTT
>NA|NA|TRBV4-3|13|TRBJ1-6
CASSQDRGSPLHF
TGCGCCAGCAGCCAAGACAGGGGATCACCCCTCCACTTT
>NA|TRBD1|TRBV5-1|15|TRBJ1-2
CASSTGQATLGGYTF
TGCGCCAGCAGCACCGGACAGGCTACGTTAGGGGGCTACACCTTC
>NA|TRBD2|TRBV11-2|15|TRBJ2-7
CASSPRLADYYEQYF
TGTGCCAGCAGCCCAAGGCTAGCGGATTACTACGAGCAGTACTTC
>NA|TRBD1|TRBV7-9|14|TRBJ2-3
CASSRQGQTDTQYF
TGTGCCAGCAGCCGCCAGGGACAGACAGATACGCAGTATTTT
>NA|NA|TRBV29-1|14|TRBJ2-2
CSVWPGINTGELFF
TGCAGCGTTTGGCCAGGGATAAACACCGGGGAGCTGTTTTTT
>NA|TRBD1|TRBV5-8|15|TRBJ2-5
CASSPDRVIGETQYF
TGTGCCAGCAGTCCGGACAGGGTAATTGGAGAGACCCAGTACTTC
>NA|TRBD1|TRBV29-1|13|TRBJ1-4
CSVSDRSNEKLFF
TGCAGCGTCTCGGACAGGTCTAATGAAAAACTGTTTTTT
>few|TRBD2|TRBV2|14|TRBJ2-3
CASSVPLAGGTQYF
TGTGCCAGCAGCGTCCCACTAGCGGGAGGTACGCAGTATTTT
>NA|TRBD2|TRBV2|20|TRBJ2-7
CASSLIAETGLAGVSYEQYF
TGTGCCAGCAGCCTCATCGCAGAAACAGGACTAGCGGGGGTCTCCTACGAGCAGTACTTC
>NA|TRBD2|TRBV27|16|TRBJ2-1
CASSAASGGPYNEQFF
TGTGCCAGCAGTGCCGCTAGCGGTGGGCCATACAATGAGCAGTTCTTC
>NA|NA|TRBV18|14|TRBJ2-7
CASSPRRDPYEQYF
TGTGCCAGCTCACCACGGCGGGATCCCTACGAGCAGTACTTC
>NA|TRBD2|TRBV4-1|16|TRBJ2-1
CASSLTSASSYNEQFF
TGCGCCAGCAGCCTTACTAGCGCGAGCTCCTACAATGAGCAGTTCTTC
>NA|NA|TRBV7-9|14|TRBJ1-2
CASSLRTANYGYTF
TGTGCCAGCAGCTTACGGACAGCGAACTATGGCTACACCTTC
>NA|TRBD2|TRBV4-2|16|TRBJ2-1
CASSRVSGRADNEQFF
TGTGCCAGCAGTAGGGTCTCCGGGAGGGCCGACAATGAGCAGTTCTTC
>NA|TRBD1|TRBV6-1|16|TRBJ1-1
CASSERTGTDNTEAFF
TGTGCCAGCAGTGAAAGGACAGGGACCGACAACACTGAAGCTTTCTTT
>NA|TRBD1|TRBV12-3/TRBV12-4|13|TRBJ2-1
CASRGTGYNEQFF
TGTGCCAGCAGGGGGACAGGATACAATGAGCAGTTCTTC
>NA|NA|TRBV2|12|TRBJ2-7
CASSPSGSEQYF
TGTGCCAGCAGTCCCTCAGGTTCCGAGCAGTACTTC
>NA|NA|TRBV6-1|14|TRBJ2-7
CASSDRRGALEQYF
TGTGCCAGCAGTGACCGCAGGGGGGCCCTCGAGCAGTACTTC
>NA|TRBD1|TRBV7-8|15|TRBJ1-5
CASSRDRGGNQPQHF
TGTGCCAGCAGCCGTGACAGGGGAGGCAATCAGCCCCAGCATTTT
>NA|TRBD1|TRBV7-2|13|TRBJ1-2
CASSPGQVHGYTF
TGTGCCAGCAGCCCCGGACAGGTTCATGGCTACACCTTC
>NA|TRBD1|TRBV3-1/TRBV3-2|15|TRBJ1-2
CASSQVSGTGYGYTF
TGTGCCAGCAGCCAAGTTTCAGGGACAGGATATGGCTACACCTTC
>NA|NA|TRBV7-2|14|TRBJ2-5
CASSLAGGPETQYF
TGTGCCAGCAGCTTAGCGGGGGGGCCAGAGACCCAGTACTTC
>NA|NA|TRBV9|13|TRBJ2-1
CASSVTQGREQFF
TGTGCCAGCAGCGTGACCCAGGGTAGAGAGCAGTTCTTC
>NA|NA|TRBV14|16|TRBJ2-2
CASSQDLRMRGGELFF
TGTGCCAGCAGCCAAGACCTTAGGATGCGGGGAGGGGAGCTGTTTTTT
>NA|TRBD1|TRBV2|13|TRBJ2-1
CASSDQGAGEQFF
TGTGCCAGCAGTGACCAGGGGGCGGGTGAGCAGTTCTTC
>NA|NA|TRBV21-1|12|TRBJ2-5
CASSKRQETQYF
TGTGCCAGCAGCAAGCGGCAAGAGACCCAGTACTTC
>NA|TRBD1|TRBV6-5|13|TRBJ1-4
CASRRTGLEKLFF
TGTGCCAGCAGGAGGACAGGGCTGGAAAAACTGTTTTTT
>NA|NA|TRBV18|16|TRBJ1-3
CASSPLAGPSGNTIYF
TGTGCCAGCTCACCACTGGCAGGCCCCTCTGGAAACACCATATATTTT
>NA|NA|TRBV7-9|14|TRBJ2-5
CASSLNGRVETQYF
TGTGCCAGCAGCTTAAACGGCAGGGTAGAGACCCAGTACTTC